The 6 T cell receptor beta chains given below trace back to one sample, sequenced in a study of blood T cell repertoires in COVID-19. The assay was immunoSEQ multiplex PCR, and TCRdb's table has in-frame clones only and misses some. This sample has about 250,000 clones, with 65% to 90% found just once. Sequencing input: PBMCs or T cells enriched from blood (not recorded which). These receptors all stem from a woman aged 45-65 years with acute COVID-19.

The chain combines TRBV7-6 with TRBJ2-3; D unresolved. There are 19 residues in the CDR3. V dropped 0 bases and J dropped 0 bases, with 19 bases sitting between them. Germline V gene data show CDR1 as SGHVS and CDR2 as FNYEAQ. CDR3 sequence (DNA): TGTGCCAGCAGCTTAGCCGAAGACTCGCACCCTCCTAGCACAGATACGCAGTATTTT. As protein: CASSLAEDSHPPSTDTQYF.

This chain joins TRBV6-5 and TRBJ1-2; TRBD1 aligns across 8 bases. V lost 6 bases and J lost 6; bases outside the gene matches: 12. Germline V lookup: CDR1 MNHEY, CDR2 SVGAGI. This CDR3 has 15 residues. CDR3 DNA: TGTGCCAGCAGGAGGACAGGGAACGAGGTAGATGGCTACACCTTC. Translated: CASRRTGNEVDGYTF.

The CDR3 region has the DNA TGTGCCAGCAGTTTAGGGACAGGCCGTTGGGATGAGCAGTTCTTC. This gives the protein CASSLGTGRWDEQFF. This chain joins TRBV6-5 and TRBJ2-1; 8 positions match TRBD1. Trimming removed 4 bases from V and 8 bases from J; junction bases left unmatched: 10. The CDR3 consists of 15 residues. Germline V gene data show CDR1 as MNHEY and CDR2 as SVGAGI.

This rearrangement joins TRBV30 to TRBJ2-3, with TRBD2 identical over 8 bases. The CDR3 has 15 residues. The V gene end was trimmed by 5 bases and the J gene end by 6 bases; junction bases not matched to a gene: 13. Germline V gene sequence: CDR1 GTSNPN, CDR2 SVGIG (reference sequence). The CDR3 is CAWGPTGGRRDTQYF. The CDR3 region has the DNA TGTGCCTGGGGGCCCACGGGGGGGCGCCGGGATACGCAGTATTTT.

This rearrangement joins TRBV19 to TRBJ2-3; 8 bases agree with TRBD1. The CDR3 runs to 16 residues. The V gene end was trimmed by 7 bases and the J gene end by 1 base; junction bases not matched to a gene: 10. The germline V gene has CDR1 LNHDA and CDR2 SQIVND (reference sequence). The CDR3 region is CASNPGQVDGTDTQYF. The CDR3 nucleotides are TGTGCCAGTAACCCGGGACAGGTCGATGGCACAGATACGCAGTATTTT.

The rearrangement joins TRBV16 to TRBJ1-4; TRBD1 matches 10 bases. J gave up 8 bases and V 4 bases, and 7 bases lay outside the gene matches. This CDR3 region has 15 residues. The germline V gene has CDR1 KGHSY and CDR2 FQNENV. CDR3 DNA: TGTGCCAGCAGCCCGACGGGACAGGGGATGGAAAAACTGTTTTTT. This gives the protein CASSPTGQGMEKLFF.